Presented here are 3 T cell receptor beta chains from one specimen sequenced in a study of T cells in Graves' hyperthyroidism and ophthalmopathy. Amplification of TCR beta CDR3 regions used RNA as the template. HTBI primers were employed in a first-round RT-PCR of the TCR CDR3. TCRdb re-derived calls from the multiplex PCR reads in MiXCR, one entry per CDR3 protein. The sample consists of about 590,000 distinct CDR3 sequences, about a sixth of them appearing once. The sequenced sample consisted of blood. Receptors were obtained from a woman in her thirties with Graves' hyperthyroidism.

A word on this clonotype: Since a much larger clone is just one base distant, this may be a read error. V is TRBV6-1 and J is TRBJ2-7; tentatively, D is TRBD2 (6 bases). Germline V gene lookup returns CDR1 MNHNS and CDR2 SASEGT. This CDR3 comprises 12 residues. Trimming stripped 4 bases from V and 5 bases from J, with 9 bases between. The CDR3 loop reads CASSGGDDEQYF. DNA of the CDR3: TGTGCCAGCAGTGGCGGGGATGACGAGCAGTACTTC.

Ten or more counts support this clonotype. This chain connects TRBV18 to TRBJ1-1, with D uncertain. The CDR3 totals 13 residues. The V end lost 3 bases, the J end lost 1 base, and 6 bases lay between the germline ends. CDR1 is KGHSH, CDR2 LQKENI, per germline. CDR3: CASSPAQNTEAFF. CDR3 nucleotide sequence: TGTGCCAGCTCACCTGCCCAGAACACTGAAGCTTTCTTT.

The rearrangement links TRBV6-9 to TRBJ2-3; D unclear. Germline-derived CDR1 and CDR2 are MNHGY and SVAAGI. V was trimmed by 3 bases and J by 0 bases, leaving 13 bases between them. The CDR3 is 16 amino acids. The CDR3 is CASSYLGRPSTDTQYF. The DNA of the CDR3 is TGTGCCAGCAGTTACCTCGGACGGCCTAGCACAGATACGCAGTATTTT.